This TCR beta chain was captured in a study of T cell repertoires in cytomegalovirus infection. Turning to the study itself: Alongside well-studied HLA-B-restricted CMV epitopes, recently identified HLA-C-restricted CMV epitopes were also used. The public TCR beta signatures pointed to both CMV infection and matching HLA type.

General study findings and limits: Identification of carriers of CMV plus the relevant HLA was performed using cumulative public TCR beta family frequency. CMV-specific TCR beta clonotypes restricted by HLA-C were the ones dominating the ex vivo response.

This clonotype was seen a few times. Its antigen is unidentified. TCRdb independently ran MiXCR on the reads; one entry per CDR3 protein. The sample includes about 900,000 distinct CDR3 sequences, around 31% of them seen just once. Germline CDR1 is MNHEY and CDR2 is SVGEGT. The V gene lost 6 bases and the J gene lost 2 bases, with 11 bases spanning the gap. This CDR3 region has 14 residues. The specimen was cultured CD8+ T cells from PBMCs, collected from culture after CMV antigen stimulation. This chain joins TRBV6-2 or TRBV6-3 and TRBJ2-1; D is possibly TRBD1 or TRBD2 (6 bases each). The sequence derives from a human donor in good health (CMV status not recorded). Some clones in this sample may be carry-over from other donors' samples. CDR3 sequence: CASRTGRTYNEQFF. CDR3 nucleotides: TGTGCCAGCAGAACAGGGAGGACCTACAATGAGCAGTTCTTC.